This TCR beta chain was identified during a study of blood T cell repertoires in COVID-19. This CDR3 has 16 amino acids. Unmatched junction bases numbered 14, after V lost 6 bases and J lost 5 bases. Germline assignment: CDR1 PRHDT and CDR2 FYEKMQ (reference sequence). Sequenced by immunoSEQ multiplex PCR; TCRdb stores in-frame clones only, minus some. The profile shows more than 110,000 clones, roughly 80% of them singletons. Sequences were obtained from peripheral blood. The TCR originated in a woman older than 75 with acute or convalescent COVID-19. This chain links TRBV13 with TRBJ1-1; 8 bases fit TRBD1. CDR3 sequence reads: CASSLGVDRENTEAFF. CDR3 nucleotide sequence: TGTGCCAGCAGTTTGGGGGTGGACAGGGAGAATACTGAAGCTTTCTTT.